This T cell receptor beta chain stems from a study of Ad26.COV2.S vaccination and SARS-CoV-2 variants. Measured with immunoSEQ multiplex PCR; TCRdb has only the in-frame clones, and not every one. The sample lists about 350,000 clones, around 89% occurring once. Noted treatment: some 19 received Ad26.COV2.S at low or high dose, single or two shots; about 5 received placebo; per-sample allocation not given. Sampling was performed 63 days after the first vaccine or placebo injection. V was shortened by 3 bases and J by 4 bases, with 9 bases between the two germline ends. The CDR3 spans 13 residues. Germline V gene lookup returns CDR1 DFQATT and CDR2 SNEGSKA (reference sequence).

The V and J genes are TRBV20-1 and TRBJ1-4; D is ambiguous. The input for sequencing was peripheral blood, taken in a trial of Ad26.COV2.S vaccine versus placebo. The TCR originated in a person between 18 and 60 years old who received the Ad26.COV2.S COVID-19 vaccine or a placebo. DNA of the CDR3: TGCAGTGCTAGTAGGCGGTTTAATGAAAAACTGTTTTTT. This encodes CSASRRFNEKLFF.